Listed below are T cell receptor beta chains from one sample, sequenced in a study of T-cell reconstitution after alpha-beta-depleted transplantation in children. TCRdb passed the PCR reads through MiXCR, listing each CDR3 protein once. The sample yields around 500,000 distinct CDR3 sequences, about 12% seen once. Material: PBMCs from the stem cell graft donor, obtained from the stem cell graft. Receptors originate from a human donor who donated a stem cell graft to a child with combined immunodeficiency. Both conserved end residues are part of each CDR3. The D gene is left open where the match is weak. Some rows mark clone size as missing; the rest say once, few, many or name a class of expanded clone.

j_call	v_call	clone_size	d_call	cdr3_aa	cdr3_nt
TRBJ2-5	TRBV27	few	-	CASSLNGAQGTQYF	TGTGCCAGCAGCTTAAACGGGGCGCAGGGGACCCAGTACTTC
TRBJ2-7	TRBV20-1	-	TRBD1	CSARDRDSGYEQYF	TGCAGTGCTAGAGACCGGGACAGCGGCTACGAGCAGTACTTC
TRBJ2-7	TRBV7-2	-	TRBD2	CASSWTSGNSYEQYF	TGTGCCAGCAGCTGGACTAGCGGAAACTCCTACGAGCAGTACTTC
TRBJ2-5	TRBV21-1	-	-	CASSKEAETQYF	TGTGCCAGCAGCAAAGAGGCAGAGACCCAGTACTTC
TRBJ1-6	TRBV12-3/TRBV12-4	-	-	CASSFSVNSPLHF	TGTGCCAGCAGTTTTTCTGTTAATTCACCCCTCCACTTT
TRBJ2-3	TRBV12-3/TRBV12-4	-	-	CASSLRGRAATDTQYF	TGTGCCAGCAGCCTAAGGGGCCGGGCGGCCACAGATACGCAGTATTTT
TRBJ2-5	TRBV29-1	few	-	CSVAGAPQETQYF	TGCAGCGTTGCGGGGGCCCCTCAAGAGACCCAGTACTTC
TRBJ2-1	TRBV29-1	few	-	CSVAGDSYNEQFF	TGCAGCGTTGCCGGAGACTCCTACAATGAGCAGTTCTTC
TRBJ1-5	TRBV4-1	few	-	CASSQDQLGIFQPQHF	TGCGCCAGCAGCCAAGATCAACTTGGGATATTTCAGCCCCAGCATTTT
TRBJ2-2	TRBV6-5	-	TRBD2	CASLAGGTGELFF	TGTGCCAGCCTAGCGGGAGGGACCGGGGAGCTGTTTTTT
TRBJ1-5	TRBV7-9	many	-	CASSLGAQPQHF	TGTGCCAGCAGCTTGGGGGCACAGCCCCAGCATTTT
TRBJ2-1	TRBV24-1	few	TRBD1	CATSSRDRGVAEQFF	TGTGCCACCAGCTCCCGGGACAGGGGGGTGGCTGAGCAGTTCTTC
TRBJ2-2	TRBV28	few	-	CASRPSNTGELFF	TGTGCCAGCAGGCCAAGTAACACCGGGGAGCTGTTTTTT